This entry lists 17 T cell receptor beta chains sequenced from one sample in a study of regulatory T cells in long-lasting Graves disease. Documented time point: persistent/refractory GD, antithyroid drugs over 5 years with positive TRAb. Extracted RNA from PBMCs served as the source of the TCR library. Relying on iRepertoire HTBI primers and Arm-PCR of CDR3 regions, the team built TCR beta libraries. In TCRdb, the multiplex PCR reads were re-called with MiXCR into one record per CDR3 protein. There are 450,000 or so distinct CDR3 sequences in the sample; 20% to 25% occur only once, and around 13% lies in the top ten. The sample in question was peripheral blood mononuclear cells (PBMCs), obtained when the disease was refractory, from a patient treated with antithyroid drugs. Source of these receptors: a female donor with Graves disease.

This clonotype showed up many times. V is TRBV30 and J is TRBJ1-1; no clear D gene. The CDR3 is made up of 14 amino acids. The ends were cut back, 4 bases at V and 3 bases at J, with 15 bases in the middle. The germline CDR1 and CDR2 sequences are GTSNPN and SVGIG (reference sequence). Here the CDR3 DNA reads TGTGCCTGGAATAGGCAATTCTTGGACACTGAAGCTTTCTTT. This gives the protein CAWNRQFLDTEAFF.

In its sample, this clonotype was seen many times. V and J are TRBV7-9 and TRBJ2-2, with 8 nucleotides matching TRBD2. Germline-derived CDR1 and CDR2 are SEHNR and FQNEAQ (reference sequence). The CDR3 has 16 residues. J was trimmed by 0 bases and V by 6 bases; bases with no gene match: 6. CDR3 coding DNA: TGTGCCAGCAGTTTGCTAGCGGGTGCGAACACCGGGGAGCTGTTTTTT. Translated: CASSLLAGANTGELFF.

This clonotype has more than one count but fewer than ten. The chain recombines TRBV5-1 with TRBJ1-1; no reliable D call. The V gene's germline CDR1 is SGHRS and CDR2 YFSETQ. This CDR3 region has 14 residues. V gave up 0 bases and J gave up 9 bases, with 15 bases separating them. CDR3 coding DNA: TGCGCCAGCAGCTTGGCCATTCGGGGAACCCAAGCTTTCTTT. Translation gives CASSLAIRGTQAFF.

This clonotype appeared a few times. The V gene is TRBV19, the J gene TRBJ1-6; D gene ambiguous. This CDR3 has 12 amino acids. Trimming pared 5 bases from V and 10 bases from J, leaving 9 bases between. The germline gives CDR1 LNHDA, CDR2 SQIVND (reference sequence). DNA for the CDR3: TGTGCCAGTAGTCCCAGCATATCACCCCTCCACTTT. It encodes CASSPSISPLHF.

V is TRBV12-3 or TRBV12-4 and J is TRBJ2-2; D unclear. CDR3 length: 12 residues. The V gene lost 4 bases and the J gene lost 4 bases, with 4 bases spanning the gap. The CDR3 coding sequence is TGTGCCAGCAGTTGGATCACCGGGGAGCTGTTTTTT. As protein: CASSWITGELFF.

This chain joins TRBV4-3 and TRBJ2-5, with D maybe TRBD1 (5 bases). This CDR3 is 15 amino acids long. Germline CDR1 LGHNA, CDR2 YSLEER. Trimming removed 0 bases at V and 7 bases at J, with 15 bases between. CDR3 DNA sequence: TGCGCCAGCAGCCAAGATGCCAGGGTGGAAGGGACCCAGTACTTC. Protein: CASSQDARVEGTQYF.

The table lists this clonotype with many counts. The rearrangement uses TRBV7-2 and TRBJ1-1; D ambiguous. This CDR3 has 13 residues. Per the germline V gene, CDR1 is SGHTA and CDR2 is FQGNSA. Trimming removed 0 bases at V and 7 bases at J, with 9 bases between. The CDR3 nucleotides are TGTGCCAGCAGCTTAGCGATTCAAGGTGAAGCTTTCTTT. It is translated as CASSLAIQGEAFF.

The chain employs TRBV6-1 and TRBJ1-1; D gene unclear. The CDR3 loop spans 11 amino acids. The V and J ends lost 6 bases and 7 bases respectively, with 9 bases between them. Germline loops: CDR1 MNHNS, CDR2 SASEGT. CDR3 amino acids: CASRGLYEAFF. The CDR3 DNA follows: TGTGCCAGCAGAGGACTTTATGAAGCTTTCTTT.

This clonotype has only one observation. CDR3 in DNA: TGTGCCAGCAGCTTAGAGGGACAGGGGAGTTCACCCCTCCACTTT. Protein sequence: CASSLEGQGSSPLHF. J is TRBJ1-6 and V is TRBV7-3, with TRBD1 matching over 10 bases. Germline CDR1 SGHTA, CDR2 FQGTGA. J was trimmed by 9 bases and V by 2 bases; bases with no gene match: 4. CDR3 length: 15 residues.

This clonotype was picked up a small number of times. V usage is TRBV29-1 and J usage is TRBJ2-2, with D possibly matching TRBD1 (6 bases). The V end lost 3 bases, the J end lost 1 base, and 12 bases lay between the germline ends. The CDR3 length is 15 residues. The germline V gene has CDR1 SQVTM and CDR2 ANQGSEA. CDR3 in amino acids: CSVEFTGKNTGELFF. In DNA, the CDR3 is TGCAGCGTTGAGTTTACAGGGAAGAACACCGGGGAGCTGTTTTTT.

The chain joins TRBV19 to TRBJ1-1, with TRBD1 as a possible D gene (6 bases). Germline-derived CDR1 and CDR2 are LNHDA and SQIVND (reference sequence). The CDR3 consists of 14 residues. V was pared by 4 bases and J by 1 base, with 10 bases between. In DNA form, the CDR3 reads TGTGCCAGTAGTACCCGAGGGGGGAACACTGAAGCTTTCTTT. It yields the protein CASSTRGGNTEAFF.

The table lists this clonotype with many counts. V is TRBV15 and J is TRBJ1-1, with D hard to call. The V end was cut by 2 bases, the J end by 3 bases, with 7 bases between. Germline V lookup: CDR1 LNHNV, CDR2 YYDKDF (reference sequence). The CDR3 runs 13 residues. Here the CDR3 DNA reads TGTGCCACCAGCAGAAACACTGACACTGAAGCTTTCTTT. Translated, it gives CATSRNTDTEAFF.

Only a few counts were recorded for this clonotype. The CDR3 loop reads CASSLGRGSEQYF. The DNA of the CDR3 is TGTGCCAGCAGTTTAGGTAGGGGAAGCGAGCAGTACTTC. The chain joins TRBV28 to TRBJ2-7, with a tentative D call TRBD1 (5 bases). The V and J ends lost 2 bases and 6 bases respectively, with 11 bases between them. The CDR3 is 13 residues long. Germline lookup yields CDR1 MDHEN and CDR2 SYDVKM.

J is TRBJ2-5 and V is TRBV7-9; no reliable D call. The V gene lost 6 bases and the J gene lost 7 bases, with 18 bases spanning the gap. Germline assignment: CDR1 SEHNR and CDR2 FQNEAQ (reference sequence). The CDR3 has 14 residues. CDR3 nucleotide sequence: TGTGCCAGCAGTCTCGGAACAACCTTGCGGACCCAGTACTTC. Amino acids: CASSLGTTLRTQYF.

In this sample, this clonotype turned up a few times. V is TRBV12-3 or TRBV12-4 and J is TRBJ2-2, with D perhaps TRBD2 (5 bases). CDR3 length equals 17 residues. Trimming left V 7 bases short and J 0 bases short, with 18 bases between. CDR3 sequence (DNA): TGTGCCAGCACCGGGCCGGGAAGCGGAACGAACACCGGGGAGCTGTTTTTT. Encoded protein: CASTGPGSGTNTGELFF.

This clonotype has at least ten counts. The chain combines TRBV29-1 with TRBJ2-7; D remains unclear. Germline loops: CDR1 SQVTM, CDR2 ANQGSEA. CDR3 length: 14 residues. Trimming pared 0 bases from V and 0 bases from J, leaving 9 bases between. The CDR3 DNA follows: TGCAGCGTTGAAGATACAAGGGCCTCCTACGAGCAGTACTTC. This translates into CSVEDTRASYEQYF.

This clonotype occurred many times. The chain carries TRBV5-6 and TRBJ1-5, with TRBD1 matching 8 bases. CDR1 SGHDT and CDR2 YYEEEE come from the germline V gene. The length of the CDR3 is 14 residues. Trimming took 3 bases from V and 6 from J; bases not matched to a gene: 5. CDR3 sequence (DNA): TGTGCCAGCAGCTCCGGACAGGGCATTCAGCCCCAGCATTTT. The encoded protein is CASSSGQGIQPQHF.